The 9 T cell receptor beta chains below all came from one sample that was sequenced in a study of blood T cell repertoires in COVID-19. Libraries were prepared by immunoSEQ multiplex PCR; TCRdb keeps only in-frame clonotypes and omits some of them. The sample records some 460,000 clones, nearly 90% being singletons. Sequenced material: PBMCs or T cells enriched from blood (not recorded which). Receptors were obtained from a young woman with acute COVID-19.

DNA of the CDR3: TGTGCCAGCAGTCAGGGTTTCACCTACGAGCAGTACTTC. It codes for CASSQGFTYEQYF. This rearrangement joins TRBV27 to TRBJ2-7; D perhaps matches TRBD1 (5 bases). Germline V gives CDR1 MNHEY, CDR2 SMNVEV (reference sequence). The CDR3 has 13 amino acids. The ends were cut back, 5 bases at V and 2 bases at J, with 10 bases in the middle.

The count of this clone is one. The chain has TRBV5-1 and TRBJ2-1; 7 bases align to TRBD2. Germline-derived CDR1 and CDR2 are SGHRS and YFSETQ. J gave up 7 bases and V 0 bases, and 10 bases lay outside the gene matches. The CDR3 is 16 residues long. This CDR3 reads CASSLGVGGPKNEQFF. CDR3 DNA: TGCGCCAGCAGCTTGGGCGTGGGAGGGCCGAAAAATGAGCAGTTCTTC. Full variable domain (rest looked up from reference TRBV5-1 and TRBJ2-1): KAGVTQTPRYLIKTRGQQVTLSCSPISGHRSVSWYQQTPGQGLQFLFEYFSETQRNKGNFPGRFSGRQFSNSRSEMNVSTLELGDSALYLCASSLGVGGPKNEQFFGPGTRLTVL.

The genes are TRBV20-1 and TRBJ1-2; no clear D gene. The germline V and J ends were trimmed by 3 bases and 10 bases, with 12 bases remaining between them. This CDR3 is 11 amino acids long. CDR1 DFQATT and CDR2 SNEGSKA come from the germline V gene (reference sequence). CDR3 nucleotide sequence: TGCAGTGCTAGGGCTACGAGGCTCTACACCTTC. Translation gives CSARATRLYTF.

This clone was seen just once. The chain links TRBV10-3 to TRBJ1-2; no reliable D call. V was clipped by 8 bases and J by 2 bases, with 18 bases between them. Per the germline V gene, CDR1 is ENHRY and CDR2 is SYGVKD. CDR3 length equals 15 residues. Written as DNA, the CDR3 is TGTGCCATCGCTGTTAAGGACGGACTAAACTATGGCTACACCTTC. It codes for CAIAVKDGLNYGYTF.

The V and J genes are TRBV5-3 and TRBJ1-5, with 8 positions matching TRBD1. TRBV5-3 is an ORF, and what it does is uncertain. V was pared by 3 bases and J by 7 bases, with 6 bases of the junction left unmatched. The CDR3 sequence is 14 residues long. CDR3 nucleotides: TGTGCCAGAAGCTCACCAGGGGGCCGACAGCCCCAGCATTTT. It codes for CARSSPGGRQPQHF.

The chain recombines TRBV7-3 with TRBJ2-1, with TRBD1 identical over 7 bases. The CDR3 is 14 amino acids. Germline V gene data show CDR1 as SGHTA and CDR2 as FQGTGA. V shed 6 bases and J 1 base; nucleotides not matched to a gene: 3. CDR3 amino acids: CASSNRGSYNEQFF. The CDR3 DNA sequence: TGTGCCAGCAGTAACAGGGGATCCTACAATGAGCAGTTCTTC.

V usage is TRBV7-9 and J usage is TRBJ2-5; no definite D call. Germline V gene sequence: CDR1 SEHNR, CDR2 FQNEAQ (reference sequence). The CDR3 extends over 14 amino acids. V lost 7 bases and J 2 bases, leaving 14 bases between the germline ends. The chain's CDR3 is CASIPVAFQETQYF. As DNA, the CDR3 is TGTGCCAGCATCCCCGTAGCTTTTCAAGAGACCCAGTACTTC.

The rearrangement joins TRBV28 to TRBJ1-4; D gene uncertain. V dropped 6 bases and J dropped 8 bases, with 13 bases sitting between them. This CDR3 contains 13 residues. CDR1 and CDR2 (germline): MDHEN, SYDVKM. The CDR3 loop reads CASSTTPQEKLFF. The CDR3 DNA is TGTGCCAGCAGCACGACACCGCAGGAAAAACTGTTTTTT.

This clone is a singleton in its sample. This chain's CDR3 is CASSRGLVNEQFF. DNA of the CDR3: TGTGCCAGCAGCCGGGGACTAGTGAATGAGCAGTTCTTC. The chain carries TRBV12-3 or TRBV12-4 and TRBJ2-1, with 8 bases aligning to TRBD2. This CDR3 spans 13 amino acids. J was trimmed by 7 bases and V by 6 bases; bases with no gene match: 5.